This record concerns one T cell receptor (beta chain) sequence. What this receptor recognizes is not known. Base qualities were left out, and no much larger clone turns up one base away. The T-cell fraction in tumor and uninvolved lung tissue was provided by TCR sequencing with the immunoSEQ assay. Processing in the source paper ran as follows. For survival analysis, patients were divided into high (upper tertile) and low (lower two tertiles) T-cell fraction groups, which were compared by log-rank test. A signed-rank test was used to test paired tumor versus uninvolved lung differences in T-cell fraction. The table was pulled from immuneACCESS by TCRdb, which kept in-frame rearrangements only. Such tables lose some clones; where checked, under half of the loss comes from unresolved V genes, and the rest has no known cause. V, J and clone size are taken as reported in that table, and D and trimming were inferred from the DNA itself. The sample profile shows more than 15,000 clones; around 75% of them were found once. Clones ranked in the top ten supply over 7.5% of the sample.

CDR1 and CDR2 are read off the germline V gene (reference sequence) as WNHNN and SYGVQD. Between the V and J ends, shortened by 0 bases and 4 bases respectively, the junction contains 4 bases. From cysteine to phenylalanine, the CDR3 is 12 amino acids long. The retained sequence is limited to the CDR3, 36 bases, with the frame set at the first base. ICON enrollment began in 2016, and the last patient was enrolled in 2018. A subcohort of 76 patients provided fresh tumor and matched uninvolved tissue for in-depth immune analyses, with TCR sequencing among those analyses. TCR sequencing was performed on DNA isolated from bulk tissue, without cell sorting. This sample is drawn from a study of tumor-infiltrating lymphocytes in localized non-small cell lung cancer (TCRdb year 2021). For context, the study as a whole: Several histologies were represented in the cohort, which also included both smokers and never-smokers as well as patients whose samples were collected after neoadjuvant chemotherapy. Each patient provided resected tumor tissue plus uninvolved lung tissue from the same patient, with the uninvolved lung tissue described as non-adjacent to the tumor. The same patients underwent several integrated assays, with TCR sequencing performed together with flow cytometry, multiplex immunofluorescence, RNA-seq, exome sequencing and proteomics. In total, the ICON cohort consisted of approximately 140 surgical patients with localized non-small cell lung cancer who had their tumors resected. The paired tumor versus uninvolved lung comparison of immunoSEQ T-cell fraction included 55 patients.

What the work shows at the level of the full study, not this receptor alone: Because different assays used different pieces of the same tissue, intratumor heterogeneity could not be separated from technical variation. TCRbeta sequencing supported higher T cell infiltration in tumors than in uninvolved lung tissue, consistent with immunofluorescence CD3 counts. The TCR-derived T-cell fraction showed no difference between the flow cytometry-defined immunotypes IM1 (good prognosis) and IM2 (poor prognosis). Assay coverage varied across patients depending on available tissue quantity, so only a subset of the cohort had TCR sequencing. Tumor T-cell fraction from TCR sequencing was not associated with recurrence-free survival (p = 0.61).

The chain couples TRBV10-1 to TRBJ2-7, with no D gene named confidently. The clonotype comes from a human donor with non-small cell lung cancer. The specimen sequenced was lung tumor tissue. The DNA reads as follows: TGCGCCAGCAGTGAGTCGTTTTACGAGCAGTACTTC. This translates into CASSESFYEQYF.